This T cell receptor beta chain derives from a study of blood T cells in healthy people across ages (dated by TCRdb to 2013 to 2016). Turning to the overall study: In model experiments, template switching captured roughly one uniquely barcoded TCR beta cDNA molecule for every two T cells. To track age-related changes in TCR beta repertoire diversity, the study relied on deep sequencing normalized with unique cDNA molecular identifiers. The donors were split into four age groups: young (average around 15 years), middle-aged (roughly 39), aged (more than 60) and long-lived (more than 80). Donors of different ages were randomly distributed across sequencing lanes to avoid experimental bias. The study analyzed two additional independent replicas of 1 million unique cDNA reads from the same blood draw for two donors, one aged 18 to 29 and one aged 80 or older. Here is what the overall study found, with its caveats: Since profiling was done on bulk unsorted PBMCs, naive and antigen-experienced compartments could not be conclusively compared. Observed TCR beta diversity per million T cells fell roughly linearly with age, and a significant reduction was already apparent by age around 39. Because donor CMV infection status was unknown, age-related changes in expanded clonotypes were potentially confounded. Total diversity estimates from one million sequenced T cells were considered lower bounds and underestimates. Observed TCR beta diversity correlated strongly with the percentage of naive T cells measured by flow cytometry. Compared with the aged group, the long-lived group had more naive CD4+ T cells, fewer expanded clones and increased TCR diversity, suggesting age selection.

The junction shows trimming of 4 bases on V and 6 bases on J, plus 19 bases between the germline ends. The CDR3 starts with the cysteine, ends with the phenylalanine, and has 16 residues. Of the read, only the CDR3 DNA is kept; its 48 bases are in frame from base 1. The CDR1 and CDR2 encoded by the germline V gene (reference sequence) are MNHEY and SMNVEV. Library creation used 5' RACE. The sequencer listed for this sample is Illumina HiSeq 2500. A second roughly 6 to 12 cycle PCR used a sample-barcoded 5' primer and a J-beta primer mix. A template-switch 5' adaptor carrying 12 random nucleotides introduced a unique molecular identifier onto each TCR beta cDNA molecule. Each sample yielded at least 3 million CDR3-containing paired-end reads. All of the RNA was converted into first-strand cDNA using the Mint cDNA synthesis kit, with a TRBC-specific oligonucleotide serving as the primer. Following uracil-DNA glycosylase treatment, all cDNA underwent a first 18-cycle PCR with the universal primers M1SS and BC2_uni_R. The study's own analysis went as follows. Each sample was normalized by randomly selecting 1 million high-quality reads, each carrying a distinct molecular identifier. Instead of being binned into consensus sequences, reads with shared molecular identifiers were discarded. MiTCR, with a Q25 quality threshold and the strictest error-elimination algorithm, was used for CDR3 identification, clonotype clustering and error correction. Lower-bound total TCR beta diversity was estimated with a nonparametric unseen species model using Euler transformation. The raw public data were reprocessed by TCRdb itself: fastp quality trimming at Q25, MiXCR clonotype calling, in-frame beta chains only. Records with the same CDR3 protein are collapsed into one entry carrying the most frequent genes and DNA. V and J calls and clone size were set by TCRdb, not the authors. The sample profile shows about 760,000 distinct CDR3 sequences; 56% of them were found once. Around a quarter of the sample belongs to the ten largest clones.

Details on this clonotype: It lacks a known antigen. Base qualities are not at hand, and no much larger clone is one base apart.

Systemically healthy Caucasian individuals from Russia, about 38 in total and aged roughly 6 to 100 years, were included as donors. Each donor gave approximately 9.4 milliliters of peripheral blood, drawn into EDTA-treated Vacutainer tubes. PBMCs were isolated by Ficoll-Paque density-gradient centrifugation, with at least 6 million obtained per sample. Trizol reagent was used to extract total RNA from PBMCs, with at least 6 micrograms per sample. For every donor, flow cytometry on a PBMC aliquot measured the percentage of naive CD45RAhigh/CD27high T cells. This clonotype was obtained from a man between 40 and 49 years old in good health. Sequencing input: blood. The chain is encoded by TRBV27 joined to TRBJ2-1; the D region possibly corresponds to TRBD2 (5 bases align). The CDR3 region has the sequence CASSSLLREVINEQFF. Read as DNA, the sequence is TGTGCCAGCAGTTCCCTCCTTCGGGAAGTCATCAATGAGCAGTTCTTC.